The source of this T cell receptor (beta chain) is a study of blood T cell repertoires in COVID-19. Sequencing was performed with immunoSEQ multiplex PCR; in TCRdb, only in-frame clones are kept and a portion is missing. The data contain about 260,000 clones, about 80% of them seen just once; the ten biggest clones take up around 4.1%. Clinical histories supplied by participants themselves formed the basis of cohort assignment. The CDR3 runs to 15 residues. Germline CDR1 MDHEN, CDR2 SYDVKM. V was shortened by 5 bases and J by 7 bases, with 20 bases between the two germline ends. The sequenced sample was PBMCs or T cells enriched from blood (not recorded which). This receptor was taken from a man aged 25-40 years with acute COVID-19. The chain recombines TRBV28 with TRBJ1-2; a weak D match, TRBD1 (6 bases). For the CDR3, the DNA is TGTGCCAGCAGTCTCTCGGGGACACTGAGCGCTGGCTACACCTTC. Residues: CASSLSGTLSAGYTF.